These 5 T cell receptor beta chains came from one sample sequenced in a study of blood T cell repertoires in COVID-19. TCRdb's copy holds only in-frame clones and misses some; the assay was immunoSEQ multiplex PCR. The table records about 160,000 clones, around 85% of them present only once. The material sequenced was peripheral blood. The receptor source for this set is a man aged 80 or over with COVID-19, enrolled during active disease.

The chain combines TRBV21-1 with TRBJ2-7; TRBD2, the table's D call, was not compared with the DNA. TRBV21-1 is flagged as a pseudogene. There are 15 residues in the CDR3. The CDR3 region is CASSKGRTSTYEQYF. CDR3 coding DNA: TGTGCCAGCAGCAAAGGGAGGACTTCAACCTACGAGCAGTACTTC.

J is TRBJ1-1 and V is TRBV11-3; D call uncertain. The ends were cut back, 3 bases at V and 4 bases at J, with 15 bases in the middle. The CDR3 contains 15 residues. Looked up from germline, CDR1 is SGHNT and CDR2 is YENEEA. Here the CDR3 DNA reads TGTGCCAGCAGCTTCCGGACGGAGGGTAGCACTGAAGCTTTCTTT. As protein: CASSFRTEGSTEAFF.

The V gene is TRBV28, the J gene TRBJ2-7; TRBD1 is a possible D gene (6 bases). With 4 bases removed from V and 6 bases from J, the gap between germline ends came to 10 bases. There are 12 residues in the CDR3. Germline CDR1 MDHEN, CDR2 SYDVKM. The CDR3 is CASSYTGPEQYF. CDR3 nucleotides: TGTGCCAGCAGTTACACAGGGCCCGAGCAGTACTTC.

V usage is TRBV21-1 and J usage is TRBJ2-2; TRBD2, the D gene given by the table, was not confirmed from the DNA. TRBV21-1 is given as a pseudogene. This CDR3 has 9 amino acids. The CDR3 DNA reads TGTGCCCCACTGGGGGAGCTGTTTTTT. Residues: CAPLGELFF.

V gene TRBV6-5 combines with J gene TRBJ2-7, with D perhaps matching TRBD1 (6 bases). The V gene's germline CDR1 is MNHEY and CDR2 SVGAGI. The ends were cut back, 8 bases at V and 4 bases at J, with 15 bases in the middle. The CDR3 has 13 amino acids. The CDR3 sequence: CASQGSRDYEQYF. CDR3 in DNA: TGTGCCAGCCAGGGGTCCCGGGATTACGAGCAGTACTTC.